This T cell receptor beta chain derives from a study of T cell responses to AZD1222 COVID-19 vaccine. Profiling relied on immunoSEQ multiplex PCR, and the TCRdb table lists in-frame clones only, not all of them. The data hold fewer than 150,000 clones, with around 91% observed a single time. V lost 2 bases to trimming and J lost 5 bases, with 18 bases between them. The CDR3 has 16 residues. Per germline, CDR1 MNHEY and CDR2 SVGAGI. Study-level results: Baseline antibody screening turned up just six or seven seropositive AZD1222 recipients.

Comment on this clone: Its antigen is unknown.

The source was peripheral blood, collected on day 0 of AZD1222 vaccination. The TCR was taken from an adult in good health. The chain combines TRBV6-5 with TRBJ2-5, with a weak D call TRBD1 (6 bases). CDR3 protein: CASSYIWQGKTETQYF. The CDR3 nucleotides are TGTGCCAGCAGTTACATATGGCAGGGGAAGACGGAGACCCAGTACTTC.